A single sample gave rise to the 29 T cell receptor beta chains below, sequenced in a study of T cells in narcolepsy. Using immunoSEQ multiplex PCR, the repertoire was profiled, and TCRdb retains in-frame clones only, with some absent. The sample includes around 28,000 clones, approximately 82% of them seen just once. The specimen was CD45RA- memory CD4+ T cells from PBMCs. The receptors originated from a human donor with narcolepsy.

V usage is TRBV6-5 and J usage is TRBJ1-1; D remains ambiguous. V was cut by 7 bases and J by 4 bases, with 10 bases left in between. Germline CDR1 reads MNHEY; CDR2 reads SVGAGI. The CDR3 is 12 amino acids. The CDR3 is CASTSVGTEAFF. For the CDR3, the DNA is TGTGCCAGCACTTCCGTGGGCACTGAAGCTTTCTTT.

V usage is TRBV7-9 and J usage is TRBJ1-2; the D is unclear. CDR1 SEHNR and CDR2 FQNEAQ come from the germline V gene (reference sequence). The CDR3 totals 18 residues. Trimming cost V 5 bases and J 4 bases, with 26 bases left between them. This chain's CDR3 is CASSTESYKTRTFYGYTF. DNA of the CDR3: TGTGCCAGCAGCACGGAGAGCTACAAGACGAGGACCTTCTATGGCTACACCTTC. Looking up the rest from reference TRBV7-9 and TRBJ1-2 gives the full variable domain: DTGVSQNPRHKITKRGQNVTFRCDPISEHNRLYWYRQTLGQGPEFLTYFQNEAQLEKSRLLSDRFSAERPKGSFSTLEIQRTEQGDSAMYLCASSTESYKTRTFYGYTFGSGTRLTVV.

The CDR3 DNA follows: TGCGCCAGCAGCCCCCAGGGGTTCGGAACTACGTATGGCTACACCTTC. Its translation: CASSPQGFGTTYGYTF. This chain joins TRBV5-1 and TRBJ1-2, with D possibly matching TRBD1 (6 bases). Germline loops: CDR1 SGHRS, CDR2 YFSETQ. Trimming took 4 bases from V and 5 from J, leaving 21 bases between them. This CDR3 is built from 16 residues.

The V call is TRBV2, the J call TRBJ1-2; the D gene is possibly TRBD1 (5 bases). The CDR3 is 12 residues long. V lost 6 bases and J 12 bases, leaving 17 bases between the germline ends. Germline V gives CDR1 SNHLY, CDR2 FYNNEI. The CDR3 DNA reads as TGTGCCAGCAGCCGGGGGTTGCAATCGCACACCTTC. This encodes CASSRGLQSHTF.

This rearrangement joins TRBV28 to TRBJ1-6, with D possibly matching TRBD1 (6 bases). Germline CDR1 and CDR2: MDHEN and SYDVKM. V dropped 6 bases and J dropped 4 bases, with 10 bases sitting between them. The CDR3 is 14 amino acids. CDR3 bases: TGTGCCAGCAGAAGGACAGCATATAATTCACCCCTCCACTTT. Translation gives CASRRTAYNSPLHF.

This clone was picked up one time. The chain couples TRBV27 to TRBJ1-5; tentative D call: TRBD1 (6 bases). V lost 11 bases and J lost 6, with 20 bases in between. The CDR3 runs to 14 residues. Germline CDR1 MNHEY, CDR2 SMNVEV (reference sequence). The chain's CDR3 is CARPDRLGGQPQHF. The CDR3 DNA follows: TGTGCCCGCCCTGACAGGTTAGGCGGTCAGCCCCAGCATTTT.

The chain combines TRBV7-2 with TRBJ2-7; D is perhaps TRBD1 (5 bases). CDR1 SGHTA and CDR2 FQGNSA come from the germline V gene. The CDR3 consists of 12 residues. Deletions cut 5 bases from V and 5 bases from J, with 10 bases between. In DNA form, the CDR3 reads TGTGCCAGCAGCCACCCAGGGAACGAGCAGTACTTC. This encodes CASSHPGNEQYF.

This chain joins TRBV7-7 and TRBJ2-5, with D possibly matching TRBD1 (6 bases). Trimming removed 1 base from V and 3 bases from J, with 12 bases in between. This CDR3 is built from 15 residues. Germline assignment: CDR1 SSHAT and CDR2 FNYEAQ (reference sequence). In DNA, the CDR3 is TGTGCCAGCAGCTTAGGGAGGACAGCTGAAGAGACCCAGTACTTC. It specifies CASSLGRTAEETQYF. Full variable domain (missing parts from reference TRBV7-7 and TRBJ2-5): GAGVSQSPRYKVTKRGQDVTLRCDPISSHATLYWYQQALGQGPEFLTYFNYEAQPDKSGLPSDRFSAERPEGSISTLTIQRTEQRDSAMYRCASSLGRTAEETQYFGPGTRLLVL.

This chain links TRBV14 with TRBJ1-3, with D unclear. Trimming took off 2 bases at V and 10 bases at J, with 9 bases between the two ends. This CDR3 comprises 12 residues. Per germline, CDR1 SGHDN and CDR2 FVKESK. In DNA, the CDR3 is TGTGCCAGCAGCCAAAGTCCTCATACCATATATTTT. It specifies CASSQSPHTIYF.

The chain has TRBV6-5 and TRBJ2-3; maybe TRBD1 (6 bases). The CDR3 length is 14 residues. CDR1 is MNHEY, CDR2 SVGAGI, per germline. The V end lost 6 bases, the J end lost 2 bases, and 12 bases lay between the germline ends. This chain's CDR3 is CASRSTGHTDTQYF. Here the CDR3 DNA reads TGTGCCAGCAGATCGACAGGACACACAGATACGCAGTATTTT.

V gene TRBV19 combines with J gene TRBJ2-3, with 7 bases aligning to TRBD2. Per germline, CDR1 LNHDA and CDR2 SQIVND (reference sequence). This CDR3 is built from 15 residues. After removal of 6 bases from V and 2 bases from J, the junction contained 8 bases not matched to a gene. The CDR3 bases are TGTGCCAGTAGGCCCCCGGGACTATCCACAGATACGCAGTATTTT. This gives the protein CASRPPGLSTDTQYF.

This clone was recorded only once. For the CDR3, the DNA is TGCAGCGTCGTGTGGGGGGATTACCCGACGGATACGCAGTATTTT. Its translation is CSVVWGDYPTDTQYF. J is TRBJ2-3 and V is TRBV29-1; a possible D gene is TRBD2 (6 bases). CDR3 size: 15 residues. Germline CDR1 and CDR2: SQVTM and ANQGSEA. V dropped 6 bases and J dropped 6 bases, with 22 bases sitting between them.

In DNA form, the CDR3 reads TGTGCCAGCAGGGTGGGGGGCATCGTGAACACTGAAGCTTTCTTT. This codes for CASRVGGIVNTEAFF. The rearrangement links TRBV28 to TRBJ1-1, with D tentatively TRBD1 (6 bases). CDR1 MDHEN and CDR2 SYDVKM come from the germline V gene. V was clipped by 6 bases and J by 0 bases, with 14 bases between them. This CDR3 is built from 15 residues.

V is TRBV14 and J is TRBJ1-1; 7 positions agree with TRBD1. The CDR3 contains 13 residues. Unmatched junction bases numbered 5, after V lost 4 bases and J lost 6 bases. CDR1 and CDR2 from the germline V gene are SGHDN and FVKESK. The CDR3 sequence is CASSRQGGSEAFF. The CDR3 DNA is TGTGCCAGCAGCCGACAGGGTGGATCTGAAGCTTTCTTT.

This clone was seen a handful of times. The chain employs TRBV18 and TRBJ1-5; D unresolved. V lost 2 bases and J lost 0, with 5 bases in between. The germline gives CDR1 KGHSH, CDR2 LQKENI. The CDR3 loop spans 14 amino acids. The DNA of the CDR3 is TGTGCCAGCTCACCAGGGATTAGCAATCAGCCCCAGCATTTT. It translates to CASSPGISNQPQHF.

The J gene is TRBJ2-2, the V gene TRBV19; D unclear. Deletions cut 10 bases from V and 4 bases from J, with 19 bases between. Germline V gives CDR1 LNHDA, CDR2 SQIVND (reference sequence). The CDR3 consists of 15 residues. The CDR3 region has the DNA TGTGCCACCTCCATCCTACGTCTAGGCACCGGGGAGCTGTTTTTT. As protein: CATSILRLGTGELFF.

This clone was recorded once. The chain uses TRBV6-5 and TRBJ2-7, with 10 positions matching TRBD2. CDR1 and CDR2 from the germline V gene are MNHEY and SVGAGI. There are 12 residues in the CDR3. V dropped 6 bases and J dropped 12; count of bases not matched to a gene: 8. The CDR3 DNA reads as TGTGCCAGCAGAGGCCTAGCGGGGGACCTGTACTTC. Translating it yields CASRGLAGDLYF.

J is TRBJ2-6 and V is TRBV6-1; D remains unclear. The germline CDR1 and CDR2 sequences are MNHNS and SASEGT. This CDR3 has 13 amino acids. V lost 4 bases to trimming and J lost 4 bases, with 5 bases between them. CDR3 residues: CASSVAGANVLTF. CDR3 coding DNA: TGTGCCAGCAGTGTGGCAGGGGCCAACGTCCTGACTTTC.

The CDR3 sequence is CAWSPGQGNSPLHF. The DNA for the CDR3 is TGTGCCTGGAGTCCCGGACAGGGTAATTCACCCCTCCACTTT. The chain couples TRBV30 to TRBJ1-6, with TRBD1 matching 8 bases. V gave up 2 bases and J gave up 6 bases; unmatched junction bases: 3. Per germline, CDR1 GTSNPN and CDR2 SVGIG (reference sequence). CDR3 length: 14 residues.

This chain links TRBV2 with TRBJ1-2; possible D gene TRBD1, 5 bases. Trimming left V 10 bases short and J 4 bases short, with 13 bases between. CDR3 length: 12 residues. CDR1 and CDR2 (germline): SNHLY, FYNNEI. The CDR3 reads CATTRETYGYTF. The CDR3 bases are TGTGCCACCACCAGGGAGACCTATGGCTACACCTTC.

The chain links TRBV19 to TRBJ1-6; no clear D. Germline V gene sequence: CDR1 LNHDA, CDR2 SQIVND (reference sequence). The ends were cut back, 2 bases at V and 7 bases at J, with 15 bases in the middle. The CDR3 totals 16 residues. The CDR3: CASSISPSSTNSPLHF. In nucleotides, the CDR3 is TGTGCCAGTAGTATATCCCCGTCGTCGACCAATTCACCCCTCCACTTT.

The sample holds one count of this clone. The chain carries TRBV6-6 and TRBJ1-4; no firm D call. Germline V lookup: CDR1 MNHNY, CDR2 SVGAGI (reference sequence). Trimming took 5 bases from V and 9 from J, leaving 7 bases between them. This CDR3 is 11 amino acids long. In nucleotides, the CDR3 is TGTGCCAGCAGTCAGGAAAAAAAACTGTTTTTT. It is translated as CASSQEKKLFF.

The rearrangement links TRBV10-3 to TRBJ2-5; D may correspond to TRBD1 or TRBD2 (5 bases each). Germline CDR1 is ENHRY and CDR2 is SYGVKD. Trimming cost V 3 bases and J 6 bases, with 14 bases left between them. The CDR3 is 14 residues long. CDR3 sequence reads: CAISDRVLGQTQYF. Here the CDR3 DNA reads TGTGCCATCAGTGACAGGGTTTTGGGACAGACCCAGTACTTC.

The genes are TRBV11-2 and TRBJ1-2, with D possibly being TRBD1 (5 bases). The CDR3 runs to 13 residues. Trimming left V 5 bases short and J 6 bases short, with 13 bases between. Per germline, CDR1 SGHAT and CDR2 FQNNGV. CDR3 protein: CASSPGTGHGYTF. The CDR3 nucleotides read TGTGCCAGCAGCCCCGGGACGGGGCATGGCTACACCTTC.

The chain joins TRBV5-4 to TRBJ2-3; D uncertain. Germline CDR1 is SGHNT and CDR2 is YYREEE (reference sequence). V lost 4 bases, J lost 4 bases, and 13 bases lay in between. This CDR3 has 14 amino acids. CDR3 bases: TGTGCCAGCAGCACGCAGAACCGGGCAGATACGCAGTATTTT. Translation gives CASSTQNRADTQYF. Full variable domain (missing parts from reference TRBV5-4 and TRBJ2-3): ETGVTQSPTHLIKTRGQQVTLRCSSQSGHNTVSWYQQALGQGPQFIFQYYREEENGRGNFPPRFSGLQFPNYSSELNVNALELDDSALYLCASSTQNRADTQYFGPGTRLTVL.

V gene TRBV19 combines with J gene TRBJ1-1; TRBD1 agrees at 7 bases. V trimming: 5 bases; J trimming: 5 bases; junction bases outside the gene matches: 5. The CDR3 length is 13 residues. Germline CDR1 is LNHDA and CDR2 is SQIVND (reference sequence). The CDR3 bases are TGTGCCAGTAGTGTGACAGGGACTACTGAAGCTTTCTTT. Translated: CASSVTGTTEAFF.

This chain connects TRBV5-1 to TRBJ2-7; possibly TRBD1 for D (6 bases). The CDR3 runs 16 residues. V was shortened by 0 bases and J by 0 bases, with 13 bases between the two germline ends. Germline V lookup: CDR1 SGHRS, CDR2 YFSETQ. This CDR3 reads CASSLAGQLISYEQYF. CDR3 in DNA: TGCGCCAGCAGCTTGGCCGGACAGCTGATCTCCTACGAGCAGTACTTC.

This chain links TRBV11-2 with TRBJ2-3; 9 nucleotides line up with TRBD2. V lost 5 bases, J lost 4 bases, and 7 bases stayed unmatched. CDR3 length: 15 amino acids. Germline V gene data show CDR1 as SGHAT and CDR2 as FQNNGV. Here the CDR3 DNA reads TGTGCCAGCAGCCCCCTGGGCGGGGGGGCAGATACGCAGTATTTT. Its translation is CASSPLGGGADTQYF.

The chain uses TRBV9 and TRBJ2-3; 9 nucleotides match TRBD2. The CDR3 runs 16 residues. With V trimmed by 0 bases and J by 4 bases, 6 bases remained unmatched. Looked up from germline, CDR1 is SGDLS and CDR2 is YYNGEE. The CDR3 DNA is TGTGCCAGCAGCGTAGTGGGCGGGGGGGCCCCAGATACGCAGTATTTT. Residues: CASSVVGGGAPDTQYF.